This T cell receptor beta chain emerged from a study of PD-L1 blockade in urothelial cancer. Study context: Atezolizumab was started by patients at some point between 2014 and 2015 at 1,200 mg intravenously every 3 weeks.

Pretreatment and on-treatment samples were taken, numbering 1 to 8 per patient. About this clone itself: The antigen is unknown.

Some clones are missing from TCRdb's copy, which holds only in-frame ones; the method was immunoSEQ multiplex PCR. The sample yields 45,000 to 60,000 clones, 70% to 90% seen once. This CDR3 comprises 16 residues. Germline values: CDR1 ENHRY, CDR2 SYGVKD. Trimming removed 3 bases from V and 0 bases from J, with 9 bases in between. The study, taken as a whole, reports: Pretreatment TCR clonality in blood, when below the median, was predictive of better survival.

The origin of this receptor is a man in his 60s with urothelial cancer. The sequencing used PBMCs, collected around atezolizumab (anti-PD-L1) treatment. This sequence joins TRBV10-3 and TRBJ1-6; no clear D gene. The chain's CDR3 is CAISDSGSSYNSPLHF. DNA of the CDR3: TGTGCCATCAGTGACTCGGGGAGCTCCTATAATTCACCCCTCCACTTT.